Listed here is a single TCR beta chain. The sample holds a few counts of this clonotype. Which antigen it targets is not known. One base away there is no much larger clone; base qualities are not given. TCRdb records Illumina HiSeq 1500 as the sequencer. Through fastp at Q25 and MiXCR, TCRdb rebuilt clones from the public reads, retaining in-frame beta chains. Every entry covers one CDR3 protein and lists the most common genes and DNA from its rows. This sample lists roughly 78,000 distinct CDR3 sequences; approximately 42% were detected once. Of the sample, 80% to 95% falls within the top ten clones. The sample comes from a study of T cell repertoires in cytomegalovirus infection (dated by TCRdb to the late 2010s). Regarding the study in general: Alongside well-studied HLA-B-restricted epitopes, the peptide stimulations were aimed at recently identified HLA-C-restricted CMV epitopes, whose presentation resists viral immunomodulation. Donor HLA type was relevant to the analysis, as public TCR beta signatures indicated carriage of CMV infection together with the matching HLA type. Results and caveats for the whole study, not just this receptor: In the ex vivo response, HLA-C-restricted CMV-specific TCR beta clonotypes were dominant, and in two of eight donors the single most frequent clonotype came from this HLA-C-restricted group. Cumulative frequency of public TCR beta family members discriminated carriers of CMV infection plus the relevant HLA type in this cohort and an independent 352-donor cohort.

The sample's treatment or condition label, in plain terms: in vitro stimulation with specific CMV peptide epitopes to enrich CMV-specific T cells. Sequences LNHDA (CDR1) and SQIVND (CDR2) are obtained from the germline V gene (reference sequence). V trim: 1 base; J trim: 4 bases; unmatched bases: 2. The CDR3, cysteine through phenylalanine, is 15 amino acids long. The only DNA kept is the CDR3, 45 bases in frame from the first base. The sample consisted of CD8+ T cells from cultured PBMCs, taken from culture after CMV antigen stimulation. The sequence joins TRBV19 to TRBJ2-2; 8 central bases correspond to TRBD1. This clonotype was obtained from a human donor in good health (CMV status not recorded). Some clones in this sample may be carry-over from other donors' samples. The CDR3 is CASSIGRGPTGELFF. The DNA sequence is as follows: TGTGCCAGTAGTATAGGCAGGGGGCCCACCGGGGAGCTGTTTTTT.